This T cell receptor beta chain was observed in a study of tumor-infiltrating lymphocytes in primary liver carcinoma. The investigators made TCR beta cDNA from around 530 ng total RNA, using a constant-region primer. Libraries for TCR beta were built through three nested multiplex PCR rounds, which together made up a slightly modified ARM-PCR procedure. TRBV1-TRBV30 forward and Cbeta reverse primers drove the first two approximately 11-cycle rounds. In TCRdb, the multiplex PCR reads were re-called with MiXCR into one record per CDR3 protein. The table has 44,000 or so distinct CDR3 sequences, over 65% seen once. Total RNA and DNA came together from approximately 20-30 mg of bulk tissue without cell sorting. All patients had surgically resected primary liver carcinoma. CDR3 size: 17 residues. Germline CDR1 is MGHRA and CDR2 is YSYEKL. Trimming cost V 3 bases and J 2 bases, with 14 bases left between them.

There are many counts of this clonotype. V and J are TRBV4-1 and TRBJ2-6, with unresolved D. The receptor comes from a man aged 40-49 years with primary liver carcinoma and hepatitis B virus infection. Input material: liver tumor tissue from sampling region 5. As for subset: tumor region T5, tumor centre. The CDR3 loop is CASSQLQEATGANVLTF. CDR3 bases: TGCGCCAGCAGCCAGCTACAAGAGGCTACTGGGGCCAACGTCCTGACTTTC.